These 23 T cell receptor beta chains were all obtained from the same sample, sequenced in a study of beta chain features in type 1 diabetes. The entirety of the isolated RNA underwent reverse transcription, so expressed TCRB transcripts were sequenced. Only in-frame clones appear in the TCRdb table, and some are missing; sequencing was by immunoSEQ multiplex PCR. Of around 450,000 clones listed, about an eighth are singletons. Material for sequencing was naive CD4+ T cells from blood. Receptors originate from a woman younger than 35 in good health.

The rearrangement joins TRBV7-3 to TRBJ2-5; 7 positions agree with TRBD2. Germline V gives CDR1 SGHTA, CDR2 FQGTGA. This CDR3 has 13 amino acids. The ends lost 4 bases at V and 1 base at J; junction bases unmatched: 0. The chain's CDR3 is CASSSSGQETQYF. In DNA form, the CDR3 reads TGTGCCAGCAGCTCTAGCGGCCAAGAGACCCAGTACTTC.

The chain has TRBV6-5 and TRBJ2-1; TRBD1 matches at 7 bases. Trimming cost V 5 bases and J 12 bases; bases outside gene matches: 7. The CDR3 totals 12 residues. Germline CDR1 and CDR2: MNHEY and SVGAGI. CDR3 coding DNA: TGTGCCAGCAGTAACAGGGGCGGTGGGCAGTTCTTC. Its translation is CASSNRGGGQFF.

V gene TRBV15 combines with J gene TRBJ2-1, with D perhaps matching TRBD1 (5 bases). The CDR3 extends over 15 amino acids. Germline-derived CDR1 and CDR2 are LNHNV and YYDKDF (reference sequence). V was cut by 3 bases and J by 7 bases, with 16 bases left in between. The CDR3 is CATSSILGQGNEQFF. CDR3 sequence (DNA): TGTGCCACCAGCAGTATATTGGGGCAGGGAAATGAGCAGTTCTTC.

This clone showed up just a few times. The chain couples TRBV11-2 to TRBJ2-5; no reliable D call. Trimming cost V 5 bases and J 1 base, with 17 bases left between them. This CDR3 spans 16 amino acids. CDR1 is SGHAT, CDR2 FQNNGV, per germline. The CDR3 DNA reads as TGTGCCAGCAGCCTAGGAACCTATCCCGGCCAAGAGACCCAGTACTTC. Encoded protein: CASSLGTYPGQETQYF.

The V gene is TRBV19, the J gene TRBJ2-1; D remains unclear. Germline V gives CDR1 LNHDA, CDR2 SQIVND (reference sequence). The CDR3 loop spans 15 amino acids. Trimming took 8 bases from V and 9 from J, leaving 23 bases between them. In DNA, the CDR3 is TGTGCCAGTCTATCGTTAGGTGATCCATCGGGTGAGCAGTTCTTC. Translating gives CASLSLGDPSGEQFF.

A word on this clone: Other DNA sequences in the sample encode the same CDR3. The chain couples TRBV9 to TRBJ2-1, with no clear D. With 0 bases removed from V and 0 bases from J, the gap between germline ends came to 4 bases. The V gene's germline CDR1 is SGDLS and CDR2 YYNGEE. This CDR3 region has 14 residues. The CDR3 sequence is CASSVASSYNEQFF. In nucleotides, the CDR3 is TGTGCCAGCAGCGTAGCTAGCTCCTACAATGAGCAGTTCTTC.

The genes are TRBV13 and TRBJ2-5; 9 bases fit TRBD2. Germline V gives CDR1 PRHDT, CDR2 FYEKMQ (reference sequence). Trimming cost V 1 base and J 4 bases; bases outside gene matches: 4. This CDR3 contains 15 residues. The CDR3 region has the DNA TGTGCCAGCAGCTTAGAGCGGGGGGTAGTAGAGACCCAGTACTTC. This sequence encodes CASSLERGVVETQYF.

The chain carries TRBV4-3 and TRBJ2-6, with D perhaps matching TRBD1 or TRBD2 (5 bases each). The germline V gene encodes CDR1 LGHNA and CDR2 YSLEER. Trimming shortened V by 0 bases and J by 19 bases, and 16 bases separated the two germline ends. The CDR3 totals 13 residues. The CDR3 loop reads CASSQELGTPFTF. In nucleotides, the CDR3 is TGCGCCAGCAGCCAAGAGTTAGGGACCCCTTTCACTTTC.

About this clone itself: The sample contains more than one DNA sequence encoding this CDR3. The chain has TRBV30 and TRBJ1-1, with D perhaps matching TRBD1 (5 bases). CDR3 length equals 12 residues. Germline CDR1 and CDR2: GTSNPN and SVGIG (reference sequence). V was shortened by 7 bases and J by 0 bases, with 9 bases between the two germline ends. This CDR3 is CASRGMNTEAFF. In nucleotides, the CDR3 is TGTGCCTCGAGGGGTATGAACACTGAAGCTTTCTTT.

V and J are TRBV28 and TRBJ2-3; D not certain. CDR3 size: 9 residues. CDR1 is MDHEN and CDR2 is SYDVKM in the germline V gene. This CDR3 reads CGIPDTQYF. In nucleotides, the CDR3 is TGTGGCATACCAGATACGCAGTATTTT.

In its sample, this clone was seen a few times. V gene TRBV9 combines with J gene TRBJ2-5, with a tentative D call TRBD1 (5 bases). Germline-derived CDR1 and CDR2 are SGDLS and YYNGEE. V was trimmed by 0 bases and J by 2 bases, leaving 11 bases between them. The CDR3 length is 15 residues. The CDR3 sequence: CASSVALAGQETQYF. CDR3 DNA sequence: TGTGCCAGCAGCGTAGCTCTGGCAGGGCAAGAGACCCAGTACTTC.

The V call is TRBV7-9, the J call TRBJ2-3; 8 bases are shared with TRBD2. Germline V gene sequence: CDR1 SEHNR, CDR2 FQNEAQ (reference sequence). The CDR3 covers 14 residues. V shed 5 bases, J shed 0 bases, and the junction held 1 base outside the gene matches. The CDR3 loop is CASSREGSTDTQYF. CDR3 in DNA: TGTGCCAGCAGCCGGGAGGGTAGCACAGATACGCAGTATTTT.

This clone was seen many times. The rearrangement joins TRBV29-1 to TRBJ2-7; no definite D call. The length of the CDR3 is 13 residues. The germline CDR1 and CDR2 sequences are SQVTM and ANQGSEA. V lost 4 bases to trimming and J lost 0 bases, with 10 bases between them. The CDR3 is CSVGDMPSYEQYF. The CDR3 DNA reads TGCAGCGTTGGAGACATGCCCTCCTACGAGCAGTACTTC.

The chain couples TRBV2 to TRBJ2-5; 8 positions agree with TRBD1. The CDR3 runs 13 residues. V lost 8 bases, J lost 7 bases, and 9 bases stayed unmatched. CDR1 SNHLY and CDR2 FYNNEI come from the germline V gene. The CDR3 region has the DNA TGTGCCAGCGAAGGGACAGGCTATGGGACCCAGTACTTC. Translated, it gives CASEGTGYGTQYF. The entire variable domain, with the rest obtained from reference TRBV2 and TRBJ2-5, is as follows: EPEVTQTPSHQVTQMGQEVILRCVPISNHLYFYWYRQILGQKVEFLVSFYNNEISEKSEIFDDQFSVERPDGSNFTLKIRSTKLEDSAMYFCASEGTGYGTQYFGPGTRLLVL.

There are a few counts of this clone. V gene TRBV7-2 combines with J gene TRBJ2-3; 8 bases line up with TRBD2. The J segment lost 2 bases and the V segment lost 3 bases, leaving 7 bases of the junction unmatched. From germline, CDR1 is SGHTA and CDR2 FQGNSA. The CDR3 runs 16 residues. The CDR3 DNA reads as TGTGCCAGCAGCTTGAGGCTAGCGGGCCTCACAGATACGCAGTATTTT. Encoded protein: CASSLRLAGLTDTQYF.

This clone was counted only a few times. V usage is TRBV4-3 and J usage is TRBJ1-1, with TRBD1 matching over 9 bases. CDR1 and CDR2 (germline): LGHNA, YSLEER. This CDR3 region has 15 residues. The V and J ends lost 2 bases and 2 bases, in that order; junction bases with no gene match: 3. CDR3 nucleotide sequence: TGCGCCAGCAGCCAACCTACAGGGGGCAACACTGAAGCTTTCTTT. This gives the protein CASSQPTGGNTEAFF.

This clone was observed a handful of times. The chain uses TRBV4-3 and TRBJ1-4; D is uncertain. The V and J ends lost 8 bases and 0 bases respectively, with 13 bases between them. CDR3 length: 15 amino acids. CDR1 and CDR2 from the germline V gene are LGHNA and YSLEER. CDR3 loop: CASSQTLATNEKLFF. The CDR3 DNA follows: TGCGCCAGCTCTCAGACCCTGGCAACTAATGAAAAACTGTTTTTT.

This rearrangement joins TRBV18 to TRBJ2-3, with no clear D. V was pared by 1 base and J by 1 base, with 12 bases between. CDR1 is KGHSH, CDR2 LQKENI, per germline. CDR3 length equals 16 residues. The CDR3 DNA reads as TGTGCCAGCTCACCACTTGACTCCCGGGGCACAGATACGCAGTATTTT. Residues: CASSPLDSRGTDTQYF.

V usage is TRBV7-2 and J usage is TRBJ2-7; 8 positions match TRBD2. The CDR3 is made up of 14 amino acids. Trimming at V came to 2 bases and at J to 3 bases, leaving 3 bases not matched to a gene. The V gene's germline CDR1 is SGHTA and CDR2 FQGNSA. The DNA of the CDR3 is TGTGCCAGCAGCTTAACTAGCGGAGACTACGAGCAGTACGTC. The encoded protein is CASSLTSGDYEQYV.

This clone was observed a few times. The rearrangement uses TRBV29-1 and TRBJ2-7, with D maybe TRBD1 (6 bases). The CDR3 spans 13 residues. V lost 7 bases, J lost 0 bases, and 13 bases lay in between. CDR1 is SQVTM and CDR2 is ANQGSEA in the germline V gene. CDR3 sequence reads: CSAWTVSSYEQYF. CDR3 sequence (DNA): TGCAGCGCATGGACAGTAAGCTCCTACGAGCAGTACTTC.

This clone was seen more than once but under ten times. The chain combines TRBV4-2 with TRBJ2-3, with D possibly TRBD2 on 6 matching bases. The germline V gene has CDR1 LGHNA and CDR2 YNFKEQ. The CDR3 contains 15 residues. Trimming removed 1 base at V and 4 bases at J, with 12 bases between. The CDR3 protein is CASSQGSGRPDTQYF. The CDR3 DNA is TGTGCCAGCAGCCAAGGTTCAGGGAGGCCAGATACGCAGTATTTT.

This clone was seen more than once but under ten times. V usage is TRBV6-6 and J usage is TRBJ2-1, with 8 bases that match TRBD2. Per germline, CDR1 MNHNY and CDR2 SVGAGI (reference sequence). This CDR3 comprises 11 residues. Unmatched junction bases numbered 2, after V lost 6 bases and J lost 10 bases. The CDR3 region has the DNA TGTGCCAGCAGCCGCGGGGGGGAGCAGTTCTTC. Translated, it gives CASSRGGEQFF.

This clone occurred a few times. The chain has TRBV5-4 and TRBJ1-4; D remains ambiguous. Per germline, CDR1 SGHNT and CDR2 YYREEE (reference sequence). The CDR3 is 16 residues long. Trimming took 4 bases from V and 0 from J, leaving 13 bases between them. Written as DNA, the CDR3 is TGTGCCAGCAGCCGGGGTAGCAGTTCAACTAATGAAAAACTGTTTTTT. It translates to CASSRGSSSTNEKLFF. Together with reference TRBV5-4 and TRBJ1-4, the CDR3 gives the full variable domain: ETGVTQSPTHLIKTRGQQVTLRCSSQSGHNTVSWYQQALGQGPQFIFQYYREEENGRGNFPPRFSGLQFPNYSSELNVNALELDDSALYLCASSRGSSSTNEKLFFGSGTQLSVL.